This paragraph reports one T cell receptor (beta chain). Treatment specified: oral pan-JAK inhibitor, 5-10 mg twice daily. The V end was cut by 3 bases, the J end by 4 bases, with 12 bases between. The CDR3 length is 14 residues. The germline gives CDR1 SEHNR, CDR2 FQNEAQ (reference sequence). Extracted from the samples, RNA was reverse transcribed into cDNA to serve as the sequencing template. Only in-frame clones appear in the TCRdb table, and some are missing; sequencing was by immunoSEQ multiplex PCR. The sample carries some 120,000 clones, about 59% recorded once. This entry belongs to a study of CD8+ T cells in alopecia areata.

The origin of this receptor is a human donor with alopecia areata. The gene calls are TRBV7-9 and TRBJ1-1; D remains unclear. The sample was CD8+ T cells sorted from blood, taken at week 24, from a patient treated with tofacitinib. In DNA form, the CDR3 reads TGTGCCAGCAGCTTCCCCCGGGAGGGCACTGAAGCTTTCTTT. Its protein is CASSFPREGTEAFF.